This paragraph covers one T cell receptor (beta chain) sequence. Its antigen remains unidentified. V was shortened by 3 bases and J by 1 base, with 12 bases between the two germline ends. CDR1 and CDR2 (germline): SQVTM, ANQGSEA. The CDR3 runs 14 residues. TCRdb reprocessed the reads via MiXCR and lists one record per CDR3 protein. The table records about 830,000 distinct CDR3 sequences, 30% to 35% of them present only once. The data stem from a study of T cell repertoires in cytomegalovirus infection. Study background: The authors relied on CMV epitopes, both recently identified HLA-C-restricted and well-studied HLA-B-restricted. Indications came from public TCR beta signatures; they pointed to CMV infection and to a matching HLA type. Overall study findings and caveats: Adding up the frequency of public TCR beta families identified people who carried CMV plus the relevant HLA. The ex vivo response was dominated by HLA-C-restricted CMV-specific TCR beta clonotypes.

The chain links TRBV29-1 to TRBJ1-1, with a weak D call TRBD1 (6 bases). This specimen consisted of cultured CD8+ T cells from PBMCs, obtained from culture after CMV antigen stimulation. This clonotype originated in a human donor in good health (CMV status not recorded). Some clones in this sample may be carry-over from other donors' samples. The CDR3 here is CSVDGGGQNTEAFF. The CDR3 nucleotides are TGCAGCGTTGATGGGGGGGGCCAGAACACTGAAGCTTTCTTT.